These 31 T cell receptor beta chains were sequenced from one sample in a study of T cell responses to AZD1222 COVID-19 vaccine. Using immunoSEQ multiplex PCR, the repertoire was profiled, and TCRdb retains in-frame clones only, with some absent. The sample holds about 140,000 clones, 80% to 90% seen once. The specimen was peripheral blood, collected on day 0 of AZD1222 vaccination. The source is an adult in good health.

The rearrangement uses TRBV7-2 and TRBJ2-7; weak D call: TRBD1 (5 bases). V shed 5 bases and J shed 0 bases, with 11 bases lying between them. CDR3 length equals 14 residues. The germline V gene encodes CDR1 SGHTA and CDR2 FQGNSA. CDR3 region: CASSAGPSSYEQYF. The CDR3 DNA is TGTGCCAGCAGCGCAGGGCCCTCCTCCTACGAGCAGTACTTC.

The chain recombines TRBV10-3 with TRBJ2-1, with D maybe TRBD1 (5 bases). The CDR3 totals 15 residues. CDR1 and CDR2 from the germline V gene are ENHRY and SYGVKD. V was shortened by 0 bases and J by 6 bases, with 12 bases between the two germline ends. CDR3 region: CAISESVLGPNEQFF. CDR3 DNA: TGTGCCATCAGTGAGTCGGTCTTGGGGCCCAATGAGCAGTTCTTC.

The gene calls are TRBV4-3 and TRBJ1-5; D call uncertain. V gave up 0 bases and J gave up 6 bases, with 6 bases separating them. Germline-derived CDR1 and CDR2 are LGHNA and YSLEER. The CDR3 covers 13 residues. In DNA form, the CDR3 reads TGCGCCAGCAGCCAAGAGCGGTTTCAGCCCCAGCATTTT. This codes for CASSQERFQPQHF.

V and J are TRBV6-2 or TRBV6-3 and TRBJ1-2, with a weak D call TRBD1 (5 bases). V lost 2 bases and J 8 bases, leaving 9 bases between the germline ends. This CDR3 is built from 12 residues. Germline V CDR1 and CDR2: MNHEY, SVGEGT. This CDR3 is CASSYAGFGYTF. In nucleotides, the CDR3 is TGTGCCAGCAGTTACGCAGGGTTCGGCTACACCTTC.

The chain combines TRBV2 with TRBJ1-2, with 8 bases matching TRBD1. CDR1 and CDR2 (germline): SNHLY, FYNNEI. V lost 7 bases to trimming and J lost 3 bases; unmatched junction nucleotides: 4. The CDR3 totals 13 residues. The CDR3, as DNA: TGTGCCAGCAAATCGGACAGGGACTATGGCTACACCTTC. Amino acids: CASKSDRDYGYTF.

This chain joins TRBV5-6 and TRBJ1-2, with D unresolved. CDR3 length equals 13 residues. Trimming took 0 bases from V and 8 from J, leaving 11 bases between them. CDR1 and CDR2 (germline): SGHDT, YYEEEE. CDR3 in DNA: TGTGCCAGCAGCTTGGAACGGGTAGTGGGCTACACCTTC. Residues: CASSLERVVGYTF.

V and J are TRBV4-3 and TRBJ1-2; tentatively, D is TRBD1 (5 bases). The CDR3 has 16 amino acids. Trimming cost V 0 bases and J 2 bases, with 13 bases left between them. Germline V gene lookup returns CDR1 LGHNA and CDR2 YSLEER. The CDR3 loop is CASSQDERGPNYGYTF. CDR3 nucleotide sequence: TGCGCCAGCAGCCAAGATGAACGGGGCCCCAACTATGGCTACACCTTC.

V gene TRBV6-5 combines with J gene TRBJ2-5; 7 nucleotides agree with TRBD2. Germline CDR1 reads MNHEY; CDR2 reads SVGAGI. V lost 5 bases, J lost 4 bases, and 4 bases stayed unmatched. The CDR3 covers 13 residues. The DNA of the CDR3 is TGTGCCAGCAGTCGAGCGGGACCAGAGACCCAGTACTTC. Translation gives CASSRAGPETQYF.

This clone has a handful of counts. The CDR3 DNA sequence: TGTGCCAGCAGCTTGACGGGGGGTCCCTACGAGCAGTACTTC. It yields the protein CASSLTGGPYEQYF. The chain employs TRBV5-4 and TRBJ2-7; TRBD2 matches at 7 bases. The trim removed 1 base at V and 2 bases at J, leaving 3 bases unmatched. The CDR3 has 14 amino acids. The germline V gene has CDR1 SGHNT and CDR2 YYREEE (reference sequence).

The rearrangement links TRBV19 to TRBJ1-4; D unresolved. Germline lookup yields CDR1 LNHDA and CDR2 SQIVND (reference sequence). There are 13 residues in the CDR3. V lost 6 bases and J lost 0, with 5 bases in between. The CDR3 sequence is CASRRATNEKLFF. Written as DNA, the CDR3 is TGTGCCAGTAGACGAGCAACTAATGAAAAACTGTTTTTT.

This chain links TRBV5-4 with TRBJ2-6; tentative D call: TRBD2 (5 bases). Germline CDR1 SGHNT, CDR2 YYREEE (reference sequence). The CDR3 totals 16 residues. Deletions cut 0 bases from V and 1 base from J, with 8 bases between. The CDR3 loop is CASSLARGSGANVLTF. Written as DNA, the CDR3 is TGTGCCAGCAGCTTGGCACGAGGGTCTGGGGCCAACGTCCTGACTTTC.

V and J are TRBV3-1 (or the pseudogene TRBV3-2) and TRBJ1-6; D gene ambiguous. CDR1 and CDR2 from the germline V gene are LGHDT and YNNKEL (reference sequence). The CDR3 spans 17 residues. The V end was cut by 0 bases, the J end by 7 bases, with 16 bases between. The CDR3 reads CASSQDDRGIWNSPLHF. CDR3 bases: TGTGCCAGCAGCCAAGATGATCGGGGAATATGGAATTCACCCCTCCACTTT.

The rearrangement uses TRBV27 and TRBJ2-2; D is unclear. The CDR3 extends over 14 amino acids. Trimming took off 1 base at V and 7 bases at J, with 10 bases between the two ends. Germline loops: CDR1 MNHEY, CDR2 SMNVEV (reference sequence). The CDR3 sequence: CASSLWLLSGELFF. For the CDR3, the DNA is TGTGCCAGCAGTTTATGGTTGTTGAGCGGGGAGCTGTTTTTT.

CDR3 coding DNA: TGTGCCAGCAGCCGCGACTTATTGCGGAGTGATGGGGAGCTGTTTTTT. As protein: CASSRDLLRSDGELFF. The chain recombines TRBV28 with TRBJ2-2, with D unclear. From germline, CDR1 is MDHEN and CDR2 SYDVKM. This CDR3 is built from 16 residues. V was shortened by 6 bases and J by 8 bases, with 22 bases between the two germline ends.

This rearrangement joins TRBV18 to TRBJ2-3; possibly TRBD1 for D (6 bases). This CDR3 has 15 residues. The V and J ends lost 4 bases and 15 bases respectively, with 26 bases between them. CDR1 is KGHSH, CDR2 LQKENI, per germline. CDR3 in DNA: TGTGCCAGCTCACTACCCGGACAGTGGGGTTTGGCCAATTATTTT. As protein: CASSLPGQWGLANYF.

This chain joins TRBV5-1 and TRBJ1-1, with unresolved D. Germline CDR1 is SGHRS and CDR2 is YFSETQ. V shed 6 bases and J shed 1 base, with 10 bases lying between them. The CDR3 is 13 residues long. This chain's CDR3 is CASKVGSNTEAFF. The DNA for the CDR3 is TGCGCCAGCAAGGTAGGGTCGAACACTGAAGCTTTCTTT.

This clone is a singleton in its sample. The V gene is TRBV15, the J gene TRBJ1-5, with D hard to call. V dropped 5 bases and J dropped 2 bases, with 7 bases sitting between them. The CDR3 is 13 residues long. Germline V gene sequence: CDR1 LNHNV, CDR2 YYDKDF (reference sequence). CDR3: CATSFNGNQPQHF. In DNA form, the CDR3 reads TGTGCCACCAGCTTTAACGGCAATCAGCCCCAGCATTTT.

Only one count was recorded for this clone. The rearrangement joins TRBV28 to TRBJ1-1; D may be TRBD1 (5 bases). Between the trimmed V and J ends, which lost 4 bases and 4 bases, there was a span of 13 bases. This CDR3 has 14 amino acids. Germline lookup yields CDR1 MDHEN and CDR2 SYDVKM. This CDR3 is CASSWGDGSTEAFF. As DNA, the CDR3 is TGTGCCAGCAGTTGGGGGGACGGAAGCACTGAAGCTTTCTTT.

V gene TRBV4-2 combines with J gene TRBJ2-7, with a possible D match to TRBD2 (5 bases). The CDR3 covers 12 residues. Per germline, CDR1 LGHNA and CDR2 YNFKEQ. V lost 4 bases, J lost 5 bases, and 9 bases lay in between. The CDR3 loop is CASSPEGHEQYF. The CDR3, as DNA: TGTGCCAGCAGCCCCGAGGGCCACGAGCAGTACTTC.

The rearrangement uses TRBV5-4 and TRBJ2-5; either TRBD1 or TRBD2 may fit D (5 bases each). The CDR3 sequence is 13 residues long. The V gene's germline CDR1 is SGHNT and CDR2 YYREEE (reference sequence). Trimming removed 5 bases from V and 2 bases from J, with 10 bases in between. The CDR3 DNA reads as TGTGCCAGCAGTAGGGACCATCAAGAGACCCAGTACTTC. As protein: CASSRDHQETQYF.

The chain has TRBV6-5 and TRBJ1-2; a possible D gene is TRBD1 (6 bases). The CDR3 covers 14 residues. The germline V and J ends were trimmed by 3 bases and 8 bases, with 16 bases remaining between them. Germline V gene lookup returns CDR1 MNHEY and CDR2 SVGAGI. The CDR3 loop reads CASSYGGGAGGYTF. CDR3 nucleotides: TGTGCCAGCAGTTATGGAGGGGGGGCCGGGGGCTACACCTTC.

This clone was picked up a small number of times. CDR3 amino acids: CASSLGDRPNYGYTF. The CDR3 coding sequence is TGTGCCAGCAGCTTGGGGGACAGGCCAAACTATGGCTACACCTTC. This rearrangement joins TRBV5-4 to TRBJ1-2; 8 bases agree with TRBD1. Germline loops: CDR1 SGHNT, CDR2 YYREEE (reference sequence). V lost 0 bases to trimming and J lost 2 bases; unmatched junction nucleotides: 3. The CDR3 is 15 residues long.

J is TRBJ1-5 and V is TRBV11-2, with D possibly TRBD1 on 5 matching bases. Germline V CDR1 and CDR2: SGHAT, FQNNGV. With 5 bases removed from V and 6 bases from J, the gap between germline ends came to 11 bases. CDR3 length equals 13 residues. The CDR3 reads CASSPGRGQPQHF. The DNA of the CDR3 is TGTGCCAGCAGCCCGGGGAGGGGTCAGCCCCAGCATTTT.

The rearrangement links TRBV9 to TRBJ2-2, with 12 bases identical to TRBD1. Germline-derived CDR1 and CDR2 are SGDLS and YYNGEE. The length of the CDR3 is 19 residues. J lost 3 bases, V lost 4 bases, and 13 bases had no gene match. CDR3 sequence: CASSPPPGQGARYTGELFF. The CDR3 DNA sequence: TGTGCCAGCAGCCCCCCCCCGGGACAGGGGGCGCGGTACACCGGGGAGCTGTTTTTT.

This rearrangement joins TRBV6-4 to TRBJ2-5; TRBD1 matches 8 bases. CDR1 MRHNA and CDR2 SNTAGT come from the germline V gene. J lost 3 bases, V lost 4 bases, and 10 bases had no gene match. The CDR3 contains 16 residues. CDR3 in amino acids: CASSAKAGTGEETQYF. The CDR3 DNA reads TGTGCCAGCAGTGCGAAGGCCGGGACAGGCGAAGAGACCCAGTACTTC.

The chain uses TRBV2 and TRBJ1-2; D possibly corresponds to TRBD1 (5 bases). The germline V gene encodes CDR1 SNHLY and CDR2 FYNNEI. Trimming took 6 bases from V and 8 from J, leaving 16 bases between them. This CDR3 region has 13 residues. In DNA, the CDR3 is TGTGCCAGCAGGCTATCATCATCAGGGGGCTACACCTTC. This translates into CASRLSSSGGYTF.

This clone was found once. The chain combines TRBV9 with TRBJ2-1; D might be TRBD1 (6 bases). This CDR3 region has 15 residues. Between the trimmed V and J ends, which lost 0 bases and 7 bases, there was a span of 14 bases. Germline V gene data show CDR1 as SGDLS and CDR2 as YYNGEE. In DNA, the CDR3 is TGTGCCAGCAGCGTAGGTGGATCAGGGGTTAATGAGCAGTTCTTC. Translated: CASSVGGSGVNEQFF. Together with reference TRBV9 and TRBJ2-1, the CDR3 gives the full variable domain: DSGVTQTPKHLITATGQRVTLRCSPRSGDLSVYWYQQSLDQGLQFLIQYYNGEERAKGNILERFSAQQFPDLHSELNLSSLELGDSALYFCASSVGGSGVNEQFFGPGTRLTVL.

The V call is TRBV19, the J call TRBJ2-6; D not resolved. V lost 3 bases and J 1 base, leaving 4 bases between the germline ends. The germline gives CDR1 LNHDA, CDR2 SQIVND (reference sequence). The CDR3 is 14 amino acids. The CDR3 region is CASSILSGANVLTF. The CDR3 DNA sequence: TGTGCCAGTAGTATCCTATCTGGGGCCAACGTCCTGACTTTC.

Here the CDR3 reads CASGLGGTDTQYF. The CDR3 region has the DNA TGTGCCAGCGGTCTGGGGGGGACAGATACGCAGTATTTT. This chain uses TRBV18 with TRBJ2-3; TRBD2 matches at 7 bases. Germline trimming cut 8 bases from V and 3 bases from J; bases unmatched to any gene: 5. CDR3 size: 13 residues. Looked up from germline, CDR1 is KGHSH and CDR2 is LQKENI.

In DNA, the CDR3 is TGTGCCAGCAGCCCCCTCCTAGCGGGAGTGGGGGAGCAGTTCTTC. Amino acids: CASSPLLAGVGEQFF. V is TRBV3-1 (or the pseudogene TRBV3-2) and J is TRBJ2-1, with 10 bases identical to TRBD2. Germline loops: CDR1 LGHDT, CDR2 YNNKEL (reference sequence). This CDR3 region has 15 residues. V lost 4 bases and J lost 10; bases outside the gene matches: 10.

This chain connects TRBV7-2 to TRBJ2-1; weak D call: TRBD1 (6 bases). The V and J ends lost 5 bases and 7 bases respectively, with 18 bases between them. This CDR3 region has 15 residues. Germline values: CDR1 SGHTA, CDR2 FQGNSA. The CDR3: CASSIPGHLKNEQFF. CDR3 nucleotide sequence: TGTGCCAGCAGCATACCGGGACACCTCAAAAATGAGCAGTTCTTC.